This T cell receptor beta chain emerged from a study of cytomegalovirus exposure and HLA in healthy donors. Across the study: As released early, the data held 65 million to 90 million unique TCRs from HLA-typed donors. Study-wide results and limits: The investigators catalogued 150 to 200 TCR beta chains as cytomegalovirus-associated.

Trimming cost V 0 bases and J 3 bases, with 7 bases left between them. The CDR3 is 13 amino acids. Germline-derived CDR1 and CDR2 are SGHRS and YFSETQ. PCR involved 60 Vbeta and 13 Jbeta primers. Assay used: immunoSEQ multiplex PCR; TCRdb lists only in-frame clones, some missing. The repertoire holds tens of thousands of clones, with roughly 90% as singletons. On this clone: Antigen unknown.

The sequence came from a woman under 30 in good health and CMV-seronegative. This sequence joins TRBV5-1 and TRBJ2-7; the D gene is possibly TRBD1 (5 bases). The sample taken for sequencing was PBMCs. The CDR3 DNA reads TGCGCCAGCAGCTTGGACAGGAACTACGAGCAGTACTTC. This translates into CASSLDRNYEQYF. Drawing the rest from reference TRBV5-1 and TRBJ2-7, the complete variable domain is KAGVTQTPRYLIKTRGQQVTLSCSPISGHRSVSWYQQTPGQGLQFLFEYFSETQRNKGNFPGRFSGRQFSNSRSEMNVSTLELGDSALYLCASSLDRNYEQYFGPGTRLTVT.